The clone carrying this T cell receptor beta chain occurred once. The entry originates in a study of blood T cell repertoires in COVID-19. How the authors handled the data: Amplification from reference gene primers served as the basis for estimated nucleated cell counts. This table comes from immunoSEQ multiplex PCR, and its TCRdb copy is limited to in-frame clones, with some not included. V and J calls and clone size are as listed in that table; D and trimming were resolved from the DNA. The sample consists of about 300,000 clones, about nine tenths of them appearing once. Germline CDR1 SNHLY, CDR2 FYNNEI. The CDR3 extends over 14 amino acids. V lost 8 bases, J lost 1 base, and 7 bases stayed unmatched.

The TCR was taken from a man aged 30 to 45 who had recovered from COVID-19. The sequenced material came from PBMCs or T cells enriched from blood (not recorded which). The chain links TRBV2 to TRBJ1-1; 7 nucleotides align to TRBD1. This CDR3 reads CASLRQGRNTEAFF. The CDR3 bases are TGTGCCAGCCTTCGACAGGGCAGGAACACTGAAGCTTTCTTT.